The T cell receptor beta chain described here comes from a study of blood T cell repertoires in COVID-19 (dated by TCRdb to the early 2020s). Looking at the study overall: The collaborator samples originated in the United States, Italy and Spain and spanned the acute and convalescent phases of COVID-19. The prospective study material was composed of cDNA or gDNA derived from T cells, B-cell-depleted T cells, or PBMCs. Subjects who had been exposed to COVID-19, were actively infected with it, or had recovered from it provided the deeply sampled blood TCRbeta repertoires that made up the dataset. The repertoires were released in a freely available public database meant as a resource for research on the immune response to SARS-CoV-2. The samples were drawn from the first 160 participants of the ongoing ImmuneRACE study and from about 1,200 subjects provided by 6 global collaborators. A de-identified subject ID, COVID-19 status, age in years and sex were almost always included in the sample metadata. Where available, HLA class I and class II types were taken from metadata supplied by the sample provider and were not determined by assay-based typing.

Study-wide conclusions, independent of this receptor: How much clinical and demographic metadata was included differed by source and by participant, and the metadata was provided uncurated.

A note on this clone: Its antigen specificity is not known. Qualities for individual bases were not recorded, and no much larger clone is one base off.

TCRbeta CDR3 regions were amplified from genomic DNA using the immunoSEQ Assay, a bias-controlled multiplex PCR. In the original analysis: The number of nucleated cells in each sample was estimated from the amplification of reference gene primers within the assay. To quantify the absolute abundance of each unique TCRbeta CDR3 rearrangement, sequence reads were collapsed and filtered. Productive Simpson clonality was computed per sample as the square root of Simpson's diversity index over productive rearrangements. The table was pulled from immuneACCESS by TCRdb, which kept in-frame rearrangements only. Such tables lose some clones; where checked, under half of the loss comes from unresolved V genes, and the rest has no known cause. D and trimming come from the DNA, and the V and J calls and clone size come from that table. Recorded for this sample are approximately 100,000 clones; roughly 89% of them occurred a single time. The ten largest clones represent about a fifth of the sample.

Each collaborating institution followed its own protocols to collect whole blood in K2EDTA tubes. For TCRbeta analysis, collaborators shipped samples in one of three forms: frozen whole blood, isolated PBMCs, or DNA extracted from either of those sample types. The germline V gene sets CDR1 to MGHRA and CDR2 to YSYEKL. Trimming removed 2 bases from V and 5 bases from J, leaving 13 bases between the germline ends. Its CDR3 holds 15 amino acids, cysteine through phenylalanine. Only the CDR3 DNA is retained, 45 bases long and in frame from the first base. The sequenced sample was peripheral blood. This TCR was recovered from a human donor with acute or convalescent COVID-19. The donor label of this sample is uncertain. Recombination joined TRBV4-1 with TRBJ2-1; the D gene is perhaps TRBD1, from 6 matching bases. The nucleotide sequence reads TGCGCCAGCAGCCAAAGGCAGGGGTGGGACAATGAGCAGTTCTTC. Translated, it gives CASSQRQGWDNEQFF.